These T cell receptor beta chains were read from a single sample in a study of spatial heterogeneity in lung cancer. TCRdb called the 5' RACE reads again in MiXCR, with one record for every CDR3 protein. This sample has fewer than 5,500 distinct CDR3 sequences, with 7.8% found just once. The specimen comprised lung tumor tissue, sampled at surgery. These receptors originate from a female donor with early-stage non-small cell lung cancer. Each CDR3 is given without its conserved first and last residue. Fields, in order: V gene, J gene, CDR3 length, CDR3 protein.

v_call: TRBV12-3/TRBV12-4; j_call: TRBJ1-2; cdr3_length: 10; cdr3_aa: ASSLEGVGYT
v_call: TRBV18; j_call: TRBJ2-7; cdr3_length: 16; cdr3_aa: ASSPGTSGRDGSYEQY
v_call: TRBV12-3/TRBV12-4; j_call: TRBJ1-5; cdr3_length: 10; cdr3_aa: ASTGFDQPQH
v_call: TRBV3-1; j_call: TRBJ1-1; cdr3_length: 13; cdr3_aa: ASSQELGANTEAF
v_call: TRBV6-6; j_call: TRBJ1-2; cdr3_length: 11; cdr3_aa: ASRQTFSGGYT
v_call: TRBV29-1; j_call: TRBJ1-2; cdr3_length: 10; cdr3_aa: SVLDSDYGYT
v_call: TRBV6-5; j_call: TRBJ2-2; cdr3_length: 14; cdr3_aa: ASSPLAGGVGGELF
v_call: TRBV30; j_call: TRBJ2-3; cdr3_length: 12; cdr3_aa: AWSGSSERHTQY
v_call: TRBV20-1; j_call: TRBJ2-1; cdr3_length: 12; cdr3_aa: SARALYSYNEQF
v_call: TRBV5-1; j_call: TRBJ1-2; cdr3_length: 11; cdr3_aa: ASSFSPPNGYT
v_call: TRBV18; j_call: TRBJ1-2; cdr3_length: 11; cdr3_aa: ASSPQDNYGYT
v_call: TRBV7-2; j_call: TRBJ1-1; cdr3_length: 12; cdr3_aa: ASSLDTGRTEAF
v_call: TRBV19; j_call: TRBJ2-3; cdr3_length: 13; cdr3_aa: ASSRDGKSTDRQY
v_call: TRBV7-2; j_call: TRBJ1-1; cdr3_length: 11; cdr3_aa: ASSRGYGTEAF
v_call: TRBV7-9; j_call: TRBJ1-6; cdr3_length: 13; cdr3_aa: ASSLGSSYNSPLH
v_call: TRBV29-1; j_call: TRBJ1-1; cdr3_length: 10; cdr3_aa: SVSGYRTEAF
v_call: TRBV6-2/TRBV6-3; j_call: TRBJ2-5; cdr3_length: 12; cdr3_aa: ASTEPSSGETQY
v_call: TRBV12-3/TRBV12-4; j_call: TRBJ2-6; cdr3_length: 15; cdr3_aa: ASTFGGGFAGANVLT
v_call: TRBV11-2; j_call: TRBJ2-5; cdr3_length: 11; cdr3_aa: ASSLTGAETQY
v_call: TRBV7-2; j_call: TRBJ1-2; cdr3_length: 13; cdr3_aa: ASSPSGGWDYGYT
v_call: TRBV6-5; j_call: TRBJ2-7; cdr3_length: 12; cdr3_aa: ASRVAGSAYEQY
v_call: TRBV27; j_call: TRBJ1-4; cdr3_length: 12; cdr3_aa: ASSRGTANEKLF
v_call: TRBV7-2; j_call: TRBJ1-2; cdr3_length: 11; cdr3_aa: ASSLQGADGYT
v_call: TRBV7-9; j_call: TRBJ1-1; cdr3_length: 15; cdr3_aa: ASSSPATGQGKTEAF
v_call: TRBV12-3/TRBV12-4; j_call: TRBJ2-1; cdr3_length: 13; cdr3_aa: ASSRTSGSKNEQF
v_call: TRBV20-1; j_call: TRBJ2-1; cdr3_length: 12; cdr3_aa: SARQRLARNEQF
v_call: TRBV20-1; j_call: TRBJ1-1; cdr3_length: 12; cdr3_aa: SARGDRGYTEAF
v_call: TRBV27; j_call: TRBJ2-4; cdr3_length: 14; cdr3_aa: ASSPSLTLAKNIQY
v_call: TRBV7-2; j_call: TRBJ1-2; cdr3_length: 14; cdr3_aa: ASSLAGVPAAYGYT
v_call: TRBV10-2; j_call: TRBJ1-2; cdr3_length: 12; cdr3_aa: ASSDPDLNYGYT
v_call: TRBV20-1; j_call: TRBJ2-7; cdr3_length: 12; cdr3_aa: SARDSGGTYAQY
v_call: TRBV4-3; j_call: TRBJ2-7; cdr3_length: 15; cdr3_aa: ASSQVNGLAGSYEQY
v_call: TRBV7-9; j_call: TRBJ2-5; cdr3_length: 13; cdr3_aa: ASSLSTGIGETQY
v_call: TRBV6-5; j_call: TRBJ1-6; cdr3_length: 12; cdr3_aa: ASSYGGQLSPLH
v_call: TRBV30; j_call: TRBJ2-5; cdr3_length: 9; cdr3_aa: ARRGGETQY
v_call: TRBV6-5; j_call: TRBJ2-6; cdr3_length: 14; cdr3_aa: ASRWGVSSGANVLT
v_call: TRBV6-1; j_call: TRBJ1-5; cdr3_length: 13; cdr3_aa: ASNDRGPFNQPQH